The 6 T cell receptor beta chains given below trace back to one sample, sequenced in a study of T cells after yellow fever vaccination. TCRdb reprocessed the 5' RACE reads with MiXCR, giving one entry per CDR3 protein. The sample carries some 390,000 distinct CDR3 sequences, around 6.5% recorded once. The source material was PBMCs, sampled 5 days after the yellow fever booster vaccination. The source is a man aged 30-40 years who received the YFV17D yellow fever vaccine.

This clonotype was seen only a few times. The rearrangement links TRBV18 to TRBJ2-7; tentatively, D is TRBD1 or TRBD2 (5 bases each). The CDR3 sequence is 12 residues long. CDR1 KGHSH and CDR2 LQKENI come from the germline V gene. The CDR3 loop is CATGTGSYEQYF. CDR3 coding DNA: TGTGCTACCGGGACGGGCTCCTACGAGCAGTACTTC.

Ten or more counts support this clonotype. The gene calls are TRBV7-2 and TRBJ2-5; D remains unclear. The CDR3 totals 13 residues. The V gene lost 5 bases and the J gene lost 2 bases, with 9 bases spanning the gap. Germline CDR1 and CDR2: SGHTA and FQGNSA. The CDR3 DNA sequence: TGTGCCAGCAGCCGCGACGGACAAGAGACCCAGTACTTC. Its protein is CASSRDGQETQYF. Full variable domain (rest looked up from reference TRBV7-2 and TRBJ2-5): GAGVSQSPSNKVTEKGKDVELRCDPISGHTALYWYRQSLGQGLEFLIYFQGNSAPDKSGLPSDRFSAERTGGSVSTLTIQRTQQEDSAVYLCASSRDGQETQYFGPGTRLLVL.

Of note for this clonotype: This could be a read error, since a much larger clone is one nucleotide away. Since the CDR3 does not end with the conserved phenylalanine or tryptophan, this likely comes from a read error. V usage is TRBV11-2 and J usage is TRBJ2-5; TRBD2 aligns across 9 bases. There are 17 residues in the CDR3. V lost 0 bases, J lost 5 bases, and 10 bases stayed unmatched. Germline CDR1 SGHAT, CDR2 FQNNGV. The chain's CDR3 is CASSLEPLAGRGETQYL. The CDR3 bases are TGTGCCAGCAGCTTAGAGCCCCTAGCGGGGCGGGGGGAGACCCAGTACTTA.

J is TRBJ2-5 and V is TRBV13, with D tentatively TRBD1 or TRBD2 (6 bases each). Germline CDR1 reads PRHDT; CDR2 reads FYEKMQ (reference sequence). CDR3 length: 16 residues. V was pared by 7 bases and J by 4 bases, with 22 bases between. The CDR3 protein is CASNPGGGRGGETQYF. For the CDR3, the DNA is TGTGCCAGCAACCCCGGAGGGGGTCGGGGCGGAGAGACCCAGTACTTC.

J is TRBJ2-4 and V is TRBV28; TRBD1 agrees at 8 bases. The CDR3 totals 17 residues. Germline loops: CDR1 MDHEN, CDR2 SYDVKM. With V trimmed by 5 bases and J by 1 base, 10 bases remained unmatched. CDR3 DNA: TGTGCCAGCAGTCCCACCGGCAGGGGGCTGGCCAAAAACATTCAGTACTTC. Its translation is CASSPTGRGLAKNIQYF.

This clonotype was picked up many times. This chain connects TRBV9 to TRBJ2-5; D is uncertain. The germline V and J ends were trimmed by 0 bases and 3 bases, with 12 bases remaining between them. Germline CDR1 reads SGDLS; CDR2 reads YYNGEE. The CDR3 loop spans 15 amino acids. The CDR3 DNA is TGTGCCAGCAGCGTAGGGTCTCGGACGGAAGAGACCCAGTACTTC. It is translated as CASSVGSRTEETQYF.